What follows are 8 T cell receptor beta chains derived from one specimen sequenced in a study of beta chain features in type 1 diabetes. TCRB transcripts that were expressed got sequenced, as all of the isolated RNA had been reverse transcribed. Here immunoSEQ multiplex PCR was the method, and the copy in TCRdb shows in-frame clones only, minus some. Of hundreds of thousands of clones listed, approximately 28% are singletons. What was sequenced was naive CD4+ T cells from blood. The receptor set was obtained from a man in his late teens or twenties in good health.

This clone was counted only a few times. The chain couples TRBV11-1 to TRBJ1-1; 7 bases are shared with TRBD1. Germline CDR1 is SGHAT and CDR2 is FQDESV (reference sequence). The CDR3 covers 12 residues. Trimming at V came to 3 bases and at J to 6 bases, leaving 1 base not matched to a gene. CDR3 in DNA: TGTGCCAGCAGCTTGCAGGGGGCTGAAGCTTTCTTT. This translates into CASSLQGAEAFF.

The chain employs TRBV19 and TRBJ2-1; the D call may be TRBD1 or TRBD2 (6 bases each). Trimming removed 5 bases at V and 8 bases at J, with 13 bases between. The V gene's germline CDR1 is LNHDA and CDR2 SQIVND (reference sequence). The CDR3 totals 13 residues. CDR3 region: CASSRPGEDEQFF. The CDR3 coding sequence is TGTGCCAGTAGTCGCCCAGGGGAGGATGAGCAGTTCTTC.

J is TRBJ1-1 and V is TRBV29-1; 7 bases align to TRBD1. CDR1 and CDR2 (germline): SQVTM, ANQGSEA. V was clipped by 0 bases and J by 2 bases; unmatched bases: 6. This CDR3 is built from 15 residues. CDR3 sequence reads: CSVEDPTGDNTEAFF. The CDR3 DNA sequence: TGCAGCGTTGAAGACCCCACAGGGGATAACACTGAAGCTTTCTTT.

This clone turned up a few times. The CDR3 sequence is CASSPDSGDGYTF. DNA for the CDR3: TGTGCCAGCTCACCAGATTCCGGGGACGGCTACACCTTC. The gene calls are TRBV18 and TRBJ1-2; possible D gene TRBD1, 5 bases. CDR1 and CDR2 (germline): KGHSH, LQKENI. This CDR3 is built from 13 residues. V gave up 2 bases and J gave up 8 bases, with 12 bases separating them.

The V gene is TRBV29-1, the J gene TRBJ2-1, with D tentatively TRBD2 (6 bases). From germline, CDR1 is SQVTM and CDR2 ANQGSEA. The V and J ends lost 5 bases and 4 bases respectively, with 15 bases between them. This CDR3 comprises 14 residues. The CDR3 DNA follows: TGCAGCGTTTTGACTAGGGAGAAGTACAATGAGCAGTTCTTC. Protein product: CSVLTREKYNEQFF.

This clone was detected only a few times. J is TRBJ1-2 and V is TRBV4-1; tentatively, D is TRBD1 (6 bases). Between the trimmed V and J ends, which lost 1 base and 4 bases, there was a span of 13 bases. The CDR3 spans 15 residues. The germline CDR1 and CDR2 sequences are MGHRA and YSYEKL. The CDR3 nucleotides read TGCGCCAGCAGCCAAGCGGGGGGGCCCGGCTATGGCTACACCTTC. It yields the protein CASSQAGGPGYGYTF.

This clone was counted a few times. The CDR3 DNA is TGCAGCGTTGTGGGAGGGGAAGAAAGCTATGGCTACACCTTC. Translation: CSVVGGEESYGYTF. The V call is TRBV29-1, the J call TRBJ1-2; TRBD1 is a possible D gene (5 bases). The CDR3 has 14 amino acids. V was pared by 4 bases and J by 4 bases, with 16 bases between. Per the germline V gene, CDR1 is SQVTM and CDR2 is ANQGSEA. The full variable domain, its missing parts supplied by reference TRBV29-1 and TRBJ1-2, is SAVISQKPSRDICQRGTSLTIQCQVDSQVTMMFWYRQQPGQSLTLIATANQGSEATYESGFVIDKFPISRPNLTFSTLTVSNMSPEDSSIYLCSVVGGEESYGYTFGSGTRLTVV.

The gene calls are TRBV29-1 and TRBJ2-5; 9 nucleotides line up with TRBD2. CDR1 is SQVTM, CDR2 ANQGSEA, per germline. V lost 2 bases to trimming and J lost 4 bases; unmatched junction nucleotides: 11. This CDR3 spans 16 amino acids. CDR3 nucleotides: TGCAGCGTTGAATCAGTAGGCGGGAGGGCCGGAGAGACCCAGTACTTC. It is translated as CSVESVGGRAGETQYF.